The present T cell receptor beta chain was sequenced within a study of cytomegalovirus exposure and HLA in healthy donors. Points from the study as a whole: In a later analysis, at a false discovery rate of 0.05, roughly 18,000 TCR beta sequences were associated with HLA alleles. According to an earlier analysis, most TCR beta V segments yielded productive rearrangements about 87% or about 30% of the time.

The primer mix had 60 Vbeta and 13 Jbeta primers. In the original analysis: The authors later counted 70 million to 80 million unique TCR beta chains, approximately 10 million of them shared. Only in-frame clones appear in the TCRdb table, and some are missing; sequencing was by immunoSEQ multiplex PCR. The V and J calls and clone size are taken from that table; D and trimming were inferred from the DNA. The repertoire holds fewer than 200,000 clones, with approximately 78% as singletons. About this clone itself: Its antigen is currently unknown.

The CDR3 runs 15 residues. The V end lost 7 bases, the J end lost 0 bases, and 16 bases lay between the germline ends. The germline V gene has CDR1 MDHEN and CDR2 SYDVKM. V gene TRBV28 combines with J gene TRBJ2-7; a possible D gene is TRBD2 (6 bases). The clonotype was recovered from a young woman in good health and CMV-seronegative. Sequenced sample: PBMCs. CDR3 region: CASIAGGPISYEQYF. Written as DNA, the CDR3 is TGTGCCAGCATCGCCGGGGGACCAATCTCCTACGAGCAGTACTTC.